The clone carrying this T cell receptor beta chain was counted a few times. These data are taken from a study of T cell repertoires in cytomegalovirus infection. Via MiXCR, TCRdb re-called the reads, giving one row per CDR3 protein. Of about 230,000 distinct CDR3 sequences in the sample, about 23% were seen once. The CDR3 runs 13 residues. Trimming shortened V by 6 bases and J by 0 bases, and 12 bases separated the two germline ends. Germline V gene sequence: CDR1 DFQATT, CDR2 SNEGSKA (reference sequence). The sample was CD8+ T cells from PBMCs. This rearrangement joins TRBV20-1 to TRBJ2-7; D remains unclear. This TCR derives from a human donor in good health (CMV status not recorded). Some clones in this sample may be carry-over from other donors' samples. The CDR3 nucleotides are TGCAGTGCGTGGTCTGGCAGCTCCTACGAGCAGTACTTC. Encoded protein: CSAWSGSSYEQYF.